Included here is one T cell receptor beta chain sequence, with context. Profiling relied on immunoSEQ multiplex PCR, and the TCRdb table lists in-frame clones only, not all of them. The repertoire holds 200,000 to 250,000 clones, with approximately 91% as singletons. This specimen comes from a study of blood T cell repertoires in COVID-19. Turning to the study itself: PBMCs, B-cell-depleted T cells, or T cells provided the cDNA or gDNA that made up the material.

V was clipped by 5 bases and J by 8 bases, with 18 bases between them. Germline assignment: CDR1 LNHDA and CDR2 SQIVND (reference sequence). The CDR3 is made up of 15 amino acids. This TCR came from a woman between 55 and 75 years old with acute or convalescent COVID-19. The chain links TRBV19 to TRBJ1-4; TRBD1 might be the D (5 bases). Material: peripheral blood. CDR3 bases: TGTGCCAGTAGTTCCCCTACAGGCGGCGTGGAAAAACTGTTTTTT. This sequence encodes CASSSPTGGVEKLFF. Full variable domain (missing parts from reference TRBV19 and TRBJ1-4): DGGITQSPKYLFRKEGQNVTLSCEQNLNHDAMYWYRQDPGQGLRLIYYSQIVNDFQKGDIAEGYSVSREKKESFPLTVTSAQKNPTAFYLCASSSPTGGVEKLFFGSGTQLSVL.